This T cell receptor beta chain was obtained from a study of T cell responses to AZD1222 COVID-19 vaccine. This table comes from immunoSEQ multiplex PCR, and its TCRdb copy is limited to in-frame clones, with some not included. This table holds more than 60,000 clones, roughly nine tenths found once. This clone appeared once. Its matching antigen is unknown. CDR1 and CDR2 from the germline V gene are SGHAT and FQNNGV. V lost 3 bases to trimming and J lost 7 bases; unmatched junction nucleotides: 3. CDR3 length: 15 residues. Study-wide results and caveats: Spike-specific TCR breadth rose after two AZD1222 doses, and depth rose as well. The sample set comprised mostly white British donors with more females, and clonal diversity was possibly underestimated. The study reported that nearly half of spike-specific TCRs target unmutated variant regions. Only six or seven AZD1222 recipients tested seropositive at baseline.

The sequencing here drew on peripheral blood, taken on day 0 of AZD1222 vaccination. The origin of this receptor is an adult in good health. This chain joins TRBV11-2 and TRBJ2-2, with 12 bases aligning to TRBD2. The CDR3 DNA reads TGTGCCAGCAGCTTGCCTAGCGGGAGGGTCGGGGAGCTGTTTTTT. This sequence encodes CASSLPSGRVGELFF. Supplemented by reference TRBV11-2 and TRBJ2-2, the full variable domain reads EAGVAQSPRYKIIEKRQSVAFWCNPISGHATLYWYQQILGQGPKLLIQFQNNGVVDDSQLPKDRFSAERLKGVDSTLKIQPAKLEDSAVYLCASSLPSGRVGELFFGEGSRLTVL.